This record covers a single TCR beta chain. These data belong to a study of blood T cell repertoires in COVID-19. Background on the study: Acute-phase and convalescent COVID-19 samples originated in the United States, Italy and Spain. T cells, B-cell-depleted T cells, or PBMCs provided the cDNA or gDNA that served as material.

Authors' processing steps: Nucleated cell counts were estimated from reference gene primer amplification. Here immunoSEQ multiplex PCR was the method, and the copy in TCRdb shows in-frame clones only, minus some. D and trimming were read from the DNA, whereas the V and J calls and clone size are those reported in that table. The sample yields about 200,000 clones, approximately 80% seen once. Sample: peripheral blood. This TCR derives from a woman over 75 with acute or convalescent COVID-19.

The CDR3: CASSLQGQAPYYEQYF. The CDR3 DNA reads TGTGCCAGCAGCTTACAGGGACAGGCTCCTTATTACGAGCAGTACTTC. The V gene is TRBV7-2, the J gene TRBJ2-7, with 8 positions matching TRBD1. Germline V gene sequence: CDR1 SGHTA, CDR2 FQGNSA. This CDR3 spans 16 amino acids. Germline trimming cut 2 bases from V and 4 bases from J; bases unmatched to any gene: 10.